This TCR beta chain emerged from a study of blood T cell repertoires in COVID-19. Turning to the study itself: The samples span acute and convalescent COVID-19 from the United States, Italy and Spain. T cells, B-cell-depleted T cells, or PBMCs supplied cDNA or gDNA.

Original data processing: It was from reference gene primer amplification that nucleated cell counts were estimated. Here immunoSEQ multiplex PCR was the method, and the copy in TCRdb shows in-frame clones only, minus some. The DNA was the basis for D and trimming; V, J and clone size are from that table. The table records 25,000 to 30,000 clones, 80% to 90% of them present only once. V lost 5 bases to trimming and J lost 5 bases; unmatched junction nucleotides: 13. This CDR3 contains 16 residues. Germline V CDR1 and CDR2: MNHEY, SMNVEV (reference sequence). This clonotype was sampled from a man aged 65 to 79 with acute or convalescent COVID-19. This sequence joins TRBV27 and TRBJ2-5, with 8 bases matching TRBD2. Sequencing was performed on peripheral blood. The CDR3 DNA reads TGTGCCAGCAGTCCACGGCGGGGGGCAGTCCTGGAGACCCAGTACTTC. This codes for CASSPRRGAVLETQYF.